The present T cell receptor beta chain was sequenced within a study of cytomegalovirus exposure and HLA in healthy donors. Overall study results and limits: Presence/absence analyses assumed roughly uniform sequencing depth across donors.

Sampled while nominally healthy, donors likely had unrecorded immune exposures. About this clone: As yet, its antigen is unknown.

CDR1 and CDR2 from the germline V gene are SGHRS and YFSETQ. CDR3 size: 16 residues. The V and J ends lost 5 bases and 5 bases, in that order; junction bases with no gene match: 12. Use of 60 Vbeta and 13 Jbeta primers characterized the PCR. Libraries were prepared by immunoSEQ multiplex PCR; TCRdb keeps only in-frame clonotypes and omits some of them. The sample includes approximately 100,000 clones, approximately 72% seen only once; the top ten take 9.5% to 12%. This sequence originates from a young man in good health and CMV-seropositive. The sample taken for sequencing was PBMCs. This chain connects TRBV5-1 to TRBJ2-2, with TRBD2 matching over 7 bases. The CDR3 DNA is TGCGCCAGCAGAAACTCCGGGACTACCGGAACCGGGGAGCTGTTTTTT. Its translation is CASRNSGTTGTGELFF.